This T cell receptor (beta chain) appears in the sequencing data of a study of human T cells and chemical hapten exposure. Overall study context: How much TCR each sample yielded varied, mostly because pooled library volumes differed slightly. Overall study results and limits: Higher patch test scores went with higher counts of PT1 expanded TCRs. Alopecia affecting every donor means their immune response may not match healthy people's.

CDR1 is SNHLY, CDR2 FYNNEI, per germline. This CDR3 is 15 amino acids long. Time point defined: patch test 1, 2 weeks after DPC sensitization. Stated treatment: therapeutic diphenylcyclopropenone sensitization with weekly scalp DPC. Concerning this clonotype itself: Its antigen is as yet unknown. It may be a read error: a sequence one base away is much more abundant.

TCRdb processed the RACE reads anew with MiXCR; each CDR3 protein has one entry. This table holds some 400,000 distinct CDR3 sequences, around 4.8% found once. This chain uses TRBV2 with TRBJ1-5; D is uncertain. The clonotype was recovered from a woman between 45 and 60 years old with alopecia areata. Some clones in this sample may be carry-over from other donors' samples. The sample in question was whole blood, obtained in connection with sensitization to the hapten diphenylcyclopropenone (DPC). The CDR3 DNA is TGTGCCAGCACTAAAAGCTTCCTTAGCAGTCAGCCCCAGCATTTT. It specifies CASTKSFLSSQPQHF.